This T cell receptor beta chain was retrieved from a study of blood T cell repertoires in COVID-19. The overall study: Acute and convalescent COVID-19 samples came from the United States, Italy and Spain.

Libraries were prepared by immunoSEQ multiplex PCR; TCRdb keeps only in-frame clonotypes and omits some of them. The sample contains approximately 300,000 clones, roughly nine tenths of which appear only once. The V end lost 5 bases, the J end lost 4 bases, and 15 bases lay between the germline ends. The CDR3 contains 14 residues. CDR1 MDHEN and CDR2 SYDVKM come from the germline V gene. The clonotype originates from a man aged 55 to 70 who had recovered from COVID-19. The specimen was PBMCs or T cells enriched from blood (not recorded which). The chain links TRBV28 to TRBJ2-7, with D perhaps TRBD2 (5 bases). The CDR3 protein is CASSRTPRTYEQYF. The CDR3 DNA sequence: TGTGCCAGCAGTCGGACTCCACGAACGTACGAGCAGTACTTC.